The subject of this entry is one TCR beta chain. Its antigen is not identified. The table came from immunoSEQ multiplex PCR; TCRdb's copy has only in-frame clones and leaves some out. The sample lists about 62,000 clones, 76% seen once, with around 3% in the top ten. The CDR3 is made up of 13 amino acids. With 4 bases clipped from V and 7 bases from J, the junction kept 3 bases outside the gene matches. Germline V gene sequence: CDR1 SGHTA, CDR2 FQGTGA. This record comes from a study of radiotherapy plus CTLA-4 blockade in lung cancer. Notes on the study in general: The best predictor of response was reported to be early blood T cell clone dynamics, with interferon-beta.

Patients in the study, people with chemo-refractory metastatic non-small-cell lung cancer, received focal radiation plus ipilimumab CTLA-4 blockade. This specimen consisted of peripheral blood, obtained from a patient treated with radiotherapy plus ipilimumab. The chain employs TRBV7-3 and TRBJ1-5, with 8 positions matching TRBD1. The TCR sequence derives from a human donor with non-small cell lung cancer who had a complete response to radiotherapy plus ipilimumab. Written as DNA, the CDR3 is TGTGCCAGCAGCTCCGACAGGGGCCAGCCCCAGCATTTT. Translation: CASSSDRGQPQHF.